The 21 T cell receptor beta chains below were found in one sample sequenced in a study of CD8+CD57+ T cells in acquired aplastic anemia. Using genomic DNA as the template, TCR beta VDJ and CDR3 profiling was carried out. Via MiXCR, TCRdb re-called the reads, giving one row per CDR3 protein. This table has about 220,000 distinct CDR3 sequences, roughly 33% appearing once. Sequenced input: sorted CD4+, CD8+, or CD8+CD57+ T cells (not recorded which) from PBMCs. Receptors were obtained from a human donor in good health, serving as a control.

The chain combines TRBV20-1 with TRBJ1-5, with D possibly TRBD1 on 5 matching bases. This CDR3 has 15 amino acids. The V end was cut by 1 base, the J end by 2 bases, with 12 bases between. Germline V gene sequence: CDR1 DFQATT, CDR2 SNEGSKA (reference sequence). CDR3: CSARGAGLGNQPQHF. The CDR3, as DNA: TGCAGTGCTAGAGGGGCAGGGCTCGGCAATCAGCCCCAGCATTTT.

In regard to this clonotype: This may arise from a read error, as a much more abundant clone is one base away. V is TRBV6-5 and J is TRBJ1-2, with 8 bases that match TRBD1. The germline V gene has CDR1 MNHEY and CDR2 SVGAGI. The CDR3 consists of 13 residues. The CDR3 DNA is TGTGCCAGCAGTTCCTGGACAGGGTATGACTACACCTTC. Translation gives CASSSWTGYDYTF.

This clonotype came up a few times. The chain employs TRBV12-3 or TRBV12-4 and TRBJ1-5, with D possibly matching TRBD1 (5 bases). Trimming cost V 6 bases and J 3 bases, with 12 bases left between them. The CDR3 contains 14 residues. CDR3: CASRGETVNQPQHF. For the CDR3, the DNA is TGTGCCAGCAGAGGAGAGACAGTCAATCAGCCCCAGCATTTT.

This clonotype has a handful of counts. In DNA, the CDR3 is TGCGCCAGCAGCTTGGTGGGACAGGTGATGAATGAGCAGTTCTTC. This sequence encodes CASSLVGQVMNEQFF. The rearrangement links TRBV5-1 to TRBJ2-1, with 8 positions matching TRBD1. Trimming took 0 bases from V and 7 from J; bases not matched to a gene: 6. CDR1 and CDR2 from the germline V gene are SGHRS and YFSETQ. The length of the CDR3 is 15 residues.

This chain connects TRBV10-3 to TRBJ2-1; no clear D. The CDR3 is made up of 16 amino acids. Germline-derived CDR1 and CDR2 are ENHRY and SYGVKD. V was clipped by 3 bases and J by 2 bases, with 14 bases between them. This CDR3 reads CAISEESLVPYNEQFF. The CDR3 DNA is TGTGCCATCAGTGAAGAGAGCCTGGTTCCCTACAATGAGCAGTTCTTC.

This clonotype was seen only a few times. This sequence joins TRBV7-3 and TRBJ2-1; weak D call: TRBD2 (6 bases). V lost 3 bases to trimming and J lost 8 bases, with 17 bases between them. The CDR3 totals 15 residues. The germline V gene encodes CDR1 SGHTA and CDR2 FQGTGA. The CDR3 is CASSLRVGRGDEQFF. Here the CDR3 DNA reads TGTGCCAGCAGCTTGAGGGTCGGGAGAGGTGATGAGCAGTTCTTC.

There are many counts of this clonotype. The chain couples TRBV7-9 to TRBJ2-7, with 7 bases lining up with TRBD1. V trimming: 5 bases; J trimming: 1 base; junction bases outside the gene matches: 5. The CDR3 contains 14 residues. The germline gives CDR1 SEHNR, CDR2 FQNEAQ (reference sequence). The CDR3 sequence is CASSTRQGSYEQYF. CDR3 nucleotides: TGTGCCAGCAGCACCCGACAGGGTTCCTACGAGCAGTACTTC. Full variable domain (remainder filled in from reference TRBV7-9 and TRBJ2-7): DTGVSQNPRHKITKRGQNVTFRCDPISEHNRLYWYRQTLGQGPEFLTYFQNEAQLEKSRLLSDRFSAERPKGSFSTLEIQRTEQGDSAMYLCASSTRQGSYEQYFGPGTRLTVT.

At least ten counts were recorded for this clonotype. The gene calls are TRBV10-3 and TRBJ2-3, with TRBD2 identical over 11 bases. The CDR3 sequence is 16 residues long. V lost 11 bases and J lost 5; bases outside the gene matches: 15. In germline, CDR1 is ENHRY, CDR2 SYGVKD. The CDR3 DNA reads TGTGCCCTTTCGGCACTAGCGGGAGTCGATGTAGATACGCAGTATTTT. Translating gives CALSALAGVDVDTQYF.

This clonotype was counted only a few times. The chain combines TRBV14 with TRBJ1-6; D is unclear. Germline loops: CDR1 SGHDN, CDR2 FVKESK. The CDR3 totals 12 residues. V lost 4 bases and J 6 bases, leaving 4 bases between the germline ends. The CDR3 sequence is CASSRINSPLHF. The CDR3 region has the DNA TGTGCCAGCAGCCGGATTAATTCACCCCTCCACTTT.

This clonotype showed up just a few times. The CDR3 sequence: CASRPGGQNQPQHF. The CDR3 DNA sequence: TGCGCCAGCAGGCCGGGGGGACAGAATCAGCCCCAGCATTTT. The chain links TRBV5-1 to TRBJ1-5, with 7 bases identical to TRBD1. V trimming: 5 bases; J trimming: 4 bases; junction bases outside the gene matches: 6. The CDR3 is 14 residues long. CDR1 and CDR2 (germline): SGHRS, YFSETQ. The full variable domain, completed using reference TRBV5-1 and TRBJ1-5, is KAGVTQTPRYLIKTRGQQVTLSCSPISGHRSVSWYQQTPGQGLQFLFEYFSETQRNKGNFPGRFSGRQFSNSRSEMNVSTLELGDSALYLCASRPGGQNQPQHFGDGTRLSIL.

This clonotype was seen at least ten times. The chain is built from TRBV12-3 or TRBV12-4 and TRBJ1-2, with D unclear. This CDR3 spans 12 amino acids. The V and J ends lost 11 bases and 8 bases respectively, with 18 bases between them. The CDR3 coding sequence is TGTGCCCTCCCACGGTTGCCGCAAGGCTACACCTTC. Amino acids: CALPRLPQGYTF.

This clonotype was observed a few times. The genes are TRBV2 and TRBJ1-1; a possible D gene is TRBD1 (5 bases). Germline loops: CDR1 SNHLY, CDR2 FYNNEI. Between the trimmed V and J ends, which lost 5 bases and 8 bases, there was a span of 12 bases. The CDR3 runs to 12 residues. The CDR3 reads CASSFQGVEAFF. The CDR3 DNA reads TGTGCCAGCAGTTTCCAGGGAGTAGAAGCTTTCTTT.

This clonotype was counted between two and nine times. The CDR3 spells CASSDGAQWGEQFF. CDR3 bases: TGTGCCAGCAGCGATGGGGCCCAATGGGGTGAGCAGTTCTTC. This chain connects TRBV9 to TRBJ2-1; perhaps TRBD1 as D (5 bases). Germline values: CDR1 SGDLS, CDR2 YYNGEE. The CDR3 totals 14 residues. V lost 3 bases to trimming and J lost 9 bases, with 16 bases between them.

Turning to this clonotype: An end of the junction does not agree with germline; a read error may underlie this. V gene TRBV3-1 combines with J gene TRBJ1-2; TRBD1 might be the D (5 bases). Per germline, CDR1 LGHDT and CDR2 YNNKEL (reference sequence). This CDR3 is 12 amino acids long. The CDR3 reads CASSQDTGGCTF. In nucleotides, the CDR3 is TGTGCCAGCAGCCAAGATACAGGAGGCTGCACCTTC.

This clonotype was observed at least ten times. The chain recombines TRBV12-3 or TRBV12-4 with TRBJ2-5; TRBD1 agrees at 8 bases. J gave up 5 bases and V 3 bases, and 2 bases lay outside the gene matches. The CDR3 has 13 amino acids. The CDR3 DNA reads TGTGCCAGCAGTTTCCGGGACAGGGAGACCCAGTACTTC. This translates into CASSFRDRETQYF.

This clonotype was recorded at least ten times. This CDR3 is CSARGGWDSPLHF. DNA of the CDR3: TGCAGTGCTAGAGGGGGGTGGGATTCACCCCTCCACTTT. The gene calls are TRBV20-1 and TRBJ1-6, with D possibly matching TRBD1 (5 bases). The CDR3 extends over 13 amino acids. Trimming took 1 base from V and 8 from J, leaving 9 bases between them. Germline CDR1 and CDR2: DFQATT and SNEGSKA (reference sequence).

V usage is TRBV5-6 and J usage is TRBJ2-3; a possible D gene is TRBD2 (6 bases). V was shortened by 4 bases and J by 4 bases, with 7 bases between the two germline ends. CDR3 size: 12 residues. CDR1 is SGHDT, CDR2 YYEEEE, per germline. The CDR3 reads CASSGGSDTQYF. The CDR3 DNA follows: TGTGCCAGCAGCGGGGGGTCAGATACGCAGTATTTT.

The chain links TRBV5-1 to TRBJ1-3; 10 nucleotides line up with TRBD1. The CDR3 loop spans 14 amino acids. CDR1 SGHRS and CDR2 YFSETQ come from the germline V gene. The V segment lost 4 bases and the J segment 10 bases; nucleotides outside the gene matches: 8. DNA of the CDR3: TGCGCCAGCAGCAGGGACAGGGGCCGGAAAACCATATATTTT. This codes for CASSRDRGRKTIYF. Based on the CDR3 plus reference TRBV5-1 and TRBJ1-3, the full variable domain is KAGVTQTPRYLIKTRGQQVTLSCSPISGHRSVSWYQQTPGQGLQFLFEYFSETQRNKGNFPGRFSGRQFSNSRSEMNVSTLELGDSALYLCASSRDRGRKTIYFGEGSWLTVV.

V gene TRBV19 combines with J gene TRBJ2-5; possible D gene TRBD1, 5 bases. CDR1 is LNHDA and CDR2 is SQIVND in the germline V gene (reference sequence). With 3 bases removed from V and 0 bases from J, the gap between germline ends came to 8 bases. The CDR3 loop spans 14 amino acids. DNA for the CDR3: TGTGCCAGTAGTATCGTAGGGGACCAAGAGACCCAGTACTTC. Protein sequence: CASSIVGDQETQYF.

This clonotype has a handful of counts. V is TRBV4-1 and J is TRBJ1-1; D possibly corresponds to TRBD1 (6 bases). Germline CDR1 MGHRA, CDR2 YSYEKL. V was cut by 6 bases and J by 0 bases, with 20 bases left in between. The CDR3 sequence is 17 residues long. CDR3 residues: CASRGLPGQGMNTEAFF. CDR3 nucleotide sequence: TGCGCCAGCAGAGGGTTACCGGGACAAGGTATGAACACTGAAGCTTTCTTT.

This rearrangement joins TRBV9 to TRBJ1-2; possibly TRBD1 for D (5 bases). Germline assignment: CDR1 SGDLS and CDR2 YYNGEE. Trimming left V 0 bases short and J 2 bases short, with 11 bases between. The CDR3 runs 15 residues. The CDR3 bases are TGTGCCAGCAGCGTAGTCGGGGCCGGAAACTATGGCTACACCTTC. It is translated as CASSVVGAGNYGYTF.